These T cell receptor beta chains were read from a single sample in a study of early T cells in non-severe SARS-CoV-2 infection. Each CDR3 protein gets one entry after TCRdb re-called the 5' RACE reads with MiXCR. Of fewer than 120,000 distinct CDR3 sequences in the sample, roughly 12% are singletons; the top ten hold about 3.8%. This specimen was whole blood, taken at baseline. The receptors shown here come from an adult who was a healthcare worker with PCR-confirmed SARS-CoV-2 infection or an uninfected control (not recorded which). Each CDR3 is given with its conserved first and last residue. D genes are given only for firm matches. A clone size is listed for some rows: how often the clone was seen (once, few, many), or a class if it is expanded.

V	D	J	size	DNA	CDR3
TRBV5-1	.	TRBJ1-2	many	TGCGCCAGCAGCTTGGACGTCCCAATACGGTTGACCCCCAGCTATGGCTACACCTTC	CASSLDVPIRLTPSYGYTF
TRBV19	.	TRBJ1-5	few	TGTGCCAGTAGTGCTACACAGCCCCAGCATTTT	CASSATQPQHF
TRBV28	.	TRBJ1-2	.	TGTGCCAGCAGTTCGGACTCATCCGGCAGCTATGGCTACACCTTC	CASSSDSSGSYGYTF
TRBV4-1	.	TRBJ2-2	.	TGCACCAGCAGCCAAGATCATCCACAACTAGTGAACACCGGGGAGCTGTTTTTT	CTSSQDHPQLVNTGELFF
TRBV9	.	TRBJ2-1	.	TGTGCCAGCAGCGTAGTGGGGGGTGGCTACAATGAGCAGTTCTTC	CASSVVGGGYNEQFF
TRBV6-6	TRBD1	TRBJ1-1	.	TGTGCCAGCAGACCTGGACAGGGGGGGACTGAAGCTTTCTTT	CASRPGQGGTEAFF
TRBV3-1	.	TRBJ1-1	.	TGTGCCTGCAGCGTAAGAGGGGCGCCCACTGAAGCTTTCTTT	CACSVRGAPTEAFF
TRBV5-6	.	TRBJ2-1	.	TGTGCCAGCAGGGAGCAGGGGTCCTACAATGAGCAGTTCTTC	CASREQGSYNEQFF
TRBV7-8	TRBD2	TRBJ2-7	.	TGTGCCAGCAGCCCCCTGGCCGCGGGAGACTACGAGCAGTACTTC	CASSPLAAGDYEQYF
TRBV5-5	.	TRBJ2-3	few	TGTGCCAGCAGCTTGGGGGACACTAGCACAGATACGCAGTATTTT	CASSLGDTSTDTQYF
TRBV5-1	TRBD1	TRBJ2-5	.	TGCGCCAGCAGCTCAGGACAGGGACGACGCCAGGAGACCCAGTACTTC	CASSSGQGRRQETQYF
TRBV9	.	TRBJ1-6	.	TGTGCCAGCAGCGTGGGACGGGATTCACCCCTCCACTTT	CASSVGRDSPLHF
TRBV5-5	.	TRBJ1-1	.	TGTGCCAGCAGCTTGGCTGTCGGGAGCGCTGAAGCTTTCTTT	CASSLAVGSAEAFF
TRBV7-2	.	TRBJ1-4	few	TGTGCCAGCAGCCCCTTTCCGGGACCTAATGAAAAACTGTTTTTT	CASSPFPGPNEKLFF
TRBV18	.	TRBJ2-3	few	TGTGCCAGCTCACCACGGGTAACTAGCACAGATACGCAGTATTTT	CASSPRVTSTDTQYF
TRBV18	.	TRBJ1-1	many	TGTGCCAGCTCAACCGAGAGAACCGGGAGTAAAGCTTTCTTT	CASSTERTGSKAFF
TRBV3-1	.	TRBJ1-5	many	TGTGCCAGCAGCCAAGATCCCAGCCCGGGAGGTGGGACCCAGCATTTT	CASSQDPSPGGGTQHF
TRBV5-1	.	TRBJ1-6	few	TGCGCCAGCAGCTTGAAGGCGGGAAGCTCCTATAATTCACCCCTCCACTTT	CASSLKAGSSYNSPLHF
TRBV2	TRBD1	TRBJ1-6	.	TGTGCCAGCAGACCCGGGACAGGGAGATCACCCCTCCACTTT	CASRPGTGRSPLHF
TRBV19	.	TRBJ1-4	few	TGTGCCAGTCCCCGGGCCTGGGATGAAAAACTGTTTTTT	CASPRAWDEKLFF
TRBV28	.	TRBJ2-1	few	TGTGCCAGCAGTTTACAGTCAGGGGCCCGGGGTGAGCAGTTCTTC	CASSLQSGARGEQFF
TRBV30	TRBD2	TRBJ2-2	few	TGTGCCTGGAGTAGCGGGGGCGCGAACACCGGGGAGCTGTTTTTT	CAWSSGGANTGELFF
TRBV6-6	.	TRBJ2-7	.	TGTGCCAGCAGTTACGCCTACGAGCAGTACTTC	CASSYAYEQYF
TRBV30	.	TRBJ2-7	many	TGTGCCTGGGGCGACTCGTCGACTCTCCGCTCCTACGAGCAGTACTTC	CAWGDSSTLRSYEQYF
TRBV7-9	.	TRBJ2-5	many	TGTGCCAGCAGCTTAGGTGGGGCGCGGGAGACCCAGTACTTC	CASSLGGARETQYF
TRBV7-6	.	TRBJ2-2	.	TGTGCCAGCAGCTTAAGGGGACGGAATACGAACACCGGGGAGCTGTTTTTT	CASSLRGRNTNTGELFF
TRBV5-4	TRBD1	TRBJ1-1	many	TGTGCCAGCAGAGAAAGGGACAGGCCGAACACTGAAGCTTTCTTT	CASRERDRPNTEAFF
TRBV11-2	TRBD2	TRBJ2-1	many	TGTGCCAGCAGCTTTGGGCTAGCGGGGGCTAATGAGCAGTTCTTC	CASSFGLAGANEQFF
TRBV29-1	.	TRBJ1-1	many	TGCAGCCCCCAGGGCCGAACTGGTGAAGCTTTCTTT	CSPQGRTGEAFF
TRBV25-1	.	TRBJ2-7	few	TGTGCCAGCGGGGTTGCCTACGAGCAGTACTTC	CASGVAYEQYF
TRBV7-9	TRBD1	TRBJ2-5	.	TGTGCCACTTGGACAGGCGCAGAGACCCAGTACTTC	CATWTGAETQYF
TRBV10-3	.	TRBJ1-2	.	TGTGCCATCAGTGATCGCGGACACTTTAGCACCTTC	CAISDRGHFSTF
TRBV4-2	.	TRBJ2-1	few	TGTGCCAGCAGCCAAGAAGGTAATGCCAACAATGAGCAGTTCTTC	CASSQEGNANNEQFF
TRBV6-5	.	TRBJ1-1	.	TGTGCCAGCAGTTCCCCCGGGACCTACACTGAAGCTTTCTTT	CASSSPGTYTEAFF
TRBV7-3	.	TRBJ2-1	.	TGTGCCAGCAGCTTAACGGCAGGGAGGAGCTCCTACAATGAGCAGTTCTTC	CASSLTAGRSSYNEQFF
TRBV5-6	TRBD2	TRBJ2-1	few	TGTGCCAGCAGCTTGTCAGGACTAGCGGGAGGTCCAGAGCAGTTCTTC	CASSLSGLAGGPEQFF
TRBV7-2	.	TRBJ1-2	.	TGTGCCAGCAGCTTAGACAGGGCACAAGGCTACACCTTC	CASSLDRAQGYTF
TRBV2	.	TRBJ1-2	few	TGTGCCAGCAGTGAAGCCTCAGGGCGGGGCTATGGCTACACCTTC	CASSEASGRGYGYTF
TRBV6-7	TRBD1	TRBJ1-2	.	TGTGCCAGCAGTCTCCAGGGGGCAGAGGGCTACACCTTC	CASSLQGAEGYTF